This entry lists 21 T cell receptor beta chains sequenced from one sample in a study of blood T cell repertoires in COVID-19. TCRdb's table, derived via immunoSEQ multiplex PCR, lists solely in-frame clones and lacks some. The data show under 300,000 clones, around four fifths seen once. Material for sequencing was peripheral blood. Receptors originate from a man aged 50-60 years with acute or convalescent COVID-19.

The rearrangement uses TRBV7-8 and TRBJ1-3, with D maybe TRBD1 (5 bases). Trimming pared 4 bases from V and 0 bases from J, leaving 13 bases between. CDR1 is SGHVS and CDR2 is FQNEAQ in the germline V gene. This CDR3 is 16 amino acids long. The CDR3, as DNA: TGTGCCAGCAGCTACCGCCCCAGGGACTCTGGAAACACCATATATTTT. It codes for CASSYRPRDSGNTIYF.

The chain links TRBV7-3 to TRBJ2-2; TRBD2 is a possible D gene (5 bases). The germline V gene encodes CDR1 SGHTA and CDR2 FQGTGA. This CDR3 has 15 amino acids. V shed 5 bases and J shed 3 bases, with 13 bases lying between them. CDR3 DNA sequence: TGTGCCAGCAGCCGCGGGCAGAGGGACACCGGGGAGCTGTTTTTT. It translates to CASSRGQRDTGELFF.

In its sample, this clone was seen once. The gene calls are TRBV3-1 (or the pseudogene TRBV3-2) and TRBJ2-2; D perhaps matches TRBD1 (6 bases). Trimming took 0 bases from V and 3 from J, leaving 20 bases between them. This CDR3 has 19 residues. Germline lookup yields CDR1 LGHDT and CDR2 YNNKEL (reference sequence). The DNA for the CDR3 is TGTGCCAGCAGCCAAGAAGCTCCCAGGGGTTTTAAGGACACCGGGGAGCTGTTTTTT. This sequence encodes CASSQEAPRGFKDTGELFF.

This rearrangement joins TRBV28 to TRBJ2-1; 8 bases align to TRBD2. Germline CDR1 reads MDHEN; CDR2 reads SYDVKM. Trimming removed 10 bases from V and 8 bases from J; junction bases left unmatched: 7. The CDR3 loop spans 12 amino acids. The CDR3 is CATRTSRYEQFF. The CDR3 DNA reads as TGTGCCACCCGGACTAGCAGATATGAGCAGTTCTTC.

This clone was observed once. This rearrangement joins TRBV12-3 or TRBV12-4 to TRBJ2-7; D call uncertain. The CDR3 runs 12 residues. V shed 1 base and J shed 6 bases, with 7 bases lying between them. The CDR3 sequence is CASSLGSLEQYF. Here the CDR3 DNA reads TGTGCCAGCAGTTTAGGTAGTCTCGAGCAGTACTTC.

The CDR3 nucleotides are TGTGCCAGCAGCTCAGGGGACAGGGGGGATGAAAAACTGTTTTTT. Residues: CASSSGDRGDEKLFF. The gene calls are TRBV13 and TRBJ1-4; 11 bases align to TRBD1. Per the germline V gene, CDR1 is PRHDT and CDR2 is FYEKMQ (reference sequence). The CDR3 loop spans 15 amino acids. The V segment lost 4 bases and the J segment 6 bases; nucleotides outside the gene matches: 4.

With regard to this clone: The same CDR3 can be traced to other DNA sequences in this sample. The rearrangement uses TRBV9 and TRBJ1-1, with D tentatively TRBD1 (6 bases). The CDR3 totals 13 residues. V lost 2 bases, J lost 1 base, and 6 bases lay in between. The V gene's germline CDR1 is SGDLS and CDR2 YYNGEE. CDR3: CASSVTGNTEAFF. The CDR3 DNA is TGTGCCAGCAGCGTGACAGGGAACACTGAAGCTTTCTTT.

The genes are TRBV5-1 and TRBJ2-1; perhaps TRBD2 as D (5 bases). The CDR3 spans 15 residues. Germline V CDR1 and CDR2: SGHRS, YFSETQ. Trimming took off 0 bases at V and 7 bases at J, with 14 bases between the two ends. The CDR3 DNA reads TGCGCCAGCAGCTTGGCCGGGGATGTGGGGAATGAGCAGTTCTTC. Translation gives CASSLAGDVGNEQFF.

The genes are TRBV12-3 or TRBV12-4 and TRBJ1-5; a weak D match, TRBD1 (6 bases). The CDR3 has 13 residues. V was clipped by 5 bases and J by 3 bases, with 8 bases between them. CDR3 sequence: CASSPGHNQPQHF. The CDR3 coding sequence is TGTGCCAGCAGTCCGGGACACAATCAGCCCCAGCATTTT.

The rearrangement links TRBV2 to TRBJ2-1; D remains ambiguous. Per the germline V gene, CDR1 is SNHLY and CDR2 is FYNNEI. V was trimmed by 7 bases and J by 4 bases, leaving 5 bases between them. The length of the CDR3 is 11 residues. CDR3 nucleotide sequence: TGTGCCAGCACACAGTACAATGAGCAGTTCTTC. This gives the protein CASTQYNEQFF.

The gene calls are TRBV5-5 and TRBJ1-1; tentative D call: TRBD1 (6 bases). Per the germline V gene, CDR1 is SGHKS and CDR2 is YYEKEE (reference sequence). V was cut by 0 bases and J by 1 base, with 10 bases left in between. There are 15 residues in the CDR3. Here the CDR3 reads CASSLVGARNTEAFF. The CDR3 coding sequence is TGTGCCAGCAGCTTGGTGGGGGCCCGGAACACTGAAGCTTTCTTT.

This chain connects TRBV4-1 to TRBJ1-2; D unclear. CDR3 length: 15 residues. Trimming pared 1 base from V and 3 bases from J, leaving 12 bases between. CDR1 MGHRA and CDR2 YSYEKL come from the germline V gene. Here the CDR3 reads CASSQVALPDYGYTF. DNA for the CDR3: TGCGCCAGCAGCCAAGTGGCTCTCCCAGACTATGGCTACACCTTC.

CDR3 DNA: TGTGCCAGCAGCCAATTCTTGGACAGCCAGAATGGTCCTGGAAACACCATATATTTT. Amino acids: CASSQFLDSQNGPGNTIYF. The chain links TRBV14 to TRBJ1-3, with D perhaps matching TRBD1 (6 bases). The CDR3 sequence is 19 residues long. Trimming removed 2 bases at V and 2 bases at J, with 22 bases between. CDR1 and CDR2 (germline): SGHDN, FVKESK.

This clone was counted once. This sequence joins TRBV3-1 (or the pseudogene TRBV3-2) and TRBJ2-1, with no clear D. The ends were cut back, 4 bases at V and 9 bases at J, with 19 bases in the middle. The CDR3 consists of 15 residues. Germline V gene sequence: CDR1 LGHDT, CDR2 YNNKEL (reference sequence). CDR3 residues: CASSLVGPRAAEQFF. The CDR3 bases are TGTGCCAGCAGCCTAGTGGGCCCTCGCGCAGCTGAGCAGTTCTTC.

In this sample, this clone turned up a few times. V and J are TRBV28 and TRBJ1-2, with 7 bases lining up with TRBD1. Germline values: CDR1 MDHEN, CDR2 SYDVKM. With 1 base clipped from V and 1 base from J, the junction kept 3 bases outside the gene matches. This CDR3 region has 15 residues. CDR3 bases: TGTGCCAGCAGTTTATCGTACAGGGGTAACTATGGCTACACCTTC. As protein: CASSLSYRGNYGYTF.

The CDR3 bases are TGCGCCAGCAGCTTGGCCCCAGTATCCAGCGGGAGTTTGGAGACCCAGTACTTC. Protein product: CASSLAPVSSGSLETQYF. The V call is TRBV5-1, the J call TRBJ2-5; the match to TRBD2 covers 8 bases. Germline V CDR1 and CDR2: SGHRS, YFSETQ. After removal of 0 bases from V and 5 bases from J, the junction contained 15 bases not matched to a gene. The length of the CDR3 is 18 residues.

This clone was picked up many times. CDR3 in DNA: TGTGCCAGTAGTATCAGTCTGTTCTACGAGCAGTACTTC. Translated: CASSISLFYEQYF. The chain is built from TRBV19 and TRBJ2-7; D gene uncertain. Germline values: CDR1 LNHDA, CDR2 SQIVND (reference sequence). There are 13 residues in the CDR3. The V end lost 3 bases, the J end lost 3 bases, and 9 bases lay between the germline ends.

This clone appeared a few times. The J gene is TRBJ1-5, the V gene TRBV27; TRBD1 aligns across 8 bases. This CDR3 region has 20 residues. In germline, CDR1 is MNHEY, CDR2 SMNVEV (reference sequence). Trimming took 5 bases from V and 0 from J; bases not matched to a gene: 18. The DNA of the CDR3 is TGTGCCAGCAGTCCCAAACCACCGGGACAGGCGTCTTATAGCAATCAGCCCCAGCATTTT. Its protein is CASSPKPPGQASYSNQPQHF.

The V and J genes are TRBV19 and TRBJ2-7; 15 nucleotides match TRBD2. The CDR3 extends over 15 amino acids. After removal of 8 bases from V and 0 bases from J, the junction contained 2 bases not matched to a gene. Germline V CDR1 and CDR2: LNHDA, SQIVND (reference sequence). The CDR3 is CASGTSGRSSYEQYF. The CDR3 bases are TGTGCCAGTGGGACTAGCGGGAGGAGCTCCTACGAGCAGTACTTC.

The V call is TRBV28, the J call TRBJ1-2; TRBD1 matches at 9 bases. CDR3 length: 15 residues. Germline values: CDR1 MDHEN, CDR2 SYDVKM. After removal of 5 bases from V and 3 bases from J, the junction contained 7 bases not matched to a gene. DNA of the CDR3: TGTGCCAGCAGTAGGCGGACAGGGGTGGACTATGGCTACACCTTC. Translation: CASSRRTGVDYGYTF.

The genes are TRBV10-1 and TRBJ2-1; 11 nucleotides match TRBD2. Germline V gives CDR1 WNHNN, CDR2 SYGVQD (reference sequence). V shed 2 bases, J shed 8 bases, and the junction held 8 bases outside the gene matches. This CDR3 is built from 16 residues. The CDR3 DNA reads as TGCGCCAGCAGTGAGGGACCTAGCGGGGGGATCTATGAGCAGTTCTTC. Residues: CASSEGPSGGIYEQFF.